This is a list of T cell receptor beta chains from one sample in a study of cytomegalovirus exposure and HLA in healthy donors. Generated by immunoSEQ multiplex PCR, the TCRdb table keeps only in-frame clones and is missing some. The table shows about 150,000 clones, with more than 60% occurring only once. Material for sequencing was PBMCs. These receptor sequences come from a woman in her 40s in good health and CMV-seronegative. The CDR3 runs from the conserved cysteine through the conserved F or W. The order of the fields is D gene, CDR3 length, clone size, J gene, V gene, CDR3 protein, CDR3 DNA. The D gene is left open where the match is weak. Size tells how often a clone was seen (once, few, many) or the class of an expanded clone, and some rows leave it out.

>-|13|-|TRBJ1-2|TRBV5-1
CASSLEQFYGYTF
TGCGCCAGCAGCTTGGAACAGTTCTATGGCTACACCTTC
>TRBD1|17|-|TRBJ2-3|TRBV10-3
CAIRGGTGRSDPYTQYF
TGTGCCATCAGAGGTGGGACAGGGAGGTCGGACCCCTATACGCAGTATTTT
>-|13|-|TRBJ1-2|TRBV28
CASSGARGYGYTF
TGTGCCAGCAGTGGCGCCCGCGGCTATGGCTACACCTTC
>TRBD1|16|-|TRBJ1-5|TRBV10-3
CAISDLGTDSNQPQHF
TGTGCCATCAGTGACTTAGGGACAGATAGCAATCAGCCCCAGCATTTT
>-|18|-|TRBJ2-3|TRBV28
CASSFGGATLGGTDTQYF
TGTGCCAGCAGTTTCGGCGGGGCCACCTTAGGGGGCACAGATACGCAGTATTTT
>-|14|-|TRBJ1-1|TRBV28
CASSTRGWNTEAFF
TGTGCCAGCAGTACCAGGGGTTGGAACACTGAAGCTTTCTTT
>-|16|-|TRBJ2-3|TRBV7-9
CASSKWGQTSTDTQYF
TGTGCCAGCAGCAAGTGGGGCCAGACTAGCACAGATACGCAGTATTTT
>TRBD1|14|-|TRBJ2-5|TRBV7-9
CASSLRDSAETQYF
TGTGCCAGCAGCTTAAGGGACAGTGCAGAGACCCAGTACTTC
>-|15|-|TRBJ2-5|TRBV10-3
CAISPTDNYQETQYF
TGTGCCATCAGCCCGACAGATAACTACCAAGAGACCCAGTACTTC
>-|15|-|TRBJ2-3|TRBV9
CASSVAGGGTDTQYF
TGTGCCAGCAGCGTAGCCGGAGGGGGCACAGATACGCAGTATTTT
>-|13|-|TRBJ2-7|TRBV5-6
CASSYDRTYEQYF
TGTGCCAGCAGCTACGACAGGACCTACGAGCAGTACTTC
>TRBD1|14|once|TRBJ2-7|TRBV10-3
CAISPGQGTYEQYF
TGTGCCATCAGTCCGGGACAGGGGACCTACGAGCAGTACTTC
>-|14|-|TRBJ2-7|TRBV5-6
CASSLKESSYEQYF
TGTGCCAGCAGCTTGAAGGAGAGCTCCTACGAGCAGTACTTC
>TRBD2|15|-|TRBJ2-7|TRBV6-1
CASRDTTGGRGEQYF
TGTGCCAGCAGAGATACGACCGGGGGGAGGGGCGAGCAGTACTTC
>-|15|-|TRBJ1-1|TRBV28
CASSLAGASPPEAFF
TGTGCCAGCAGTCTCGCAGGGGCGTCCCCGCCTGAAGCTTTCTTT
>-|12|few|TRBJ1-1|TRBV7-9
CASSLEGLRQNF
TGTGCCAGCAGCTTAGAGGGGCTAAGGCAGAACTTT
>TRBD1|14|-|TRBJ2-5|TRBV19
CASSRGQGQETQYF
TGTGCCAGTAGCCGGGGACAGGGGCAAGAGACCCAGTACTTC
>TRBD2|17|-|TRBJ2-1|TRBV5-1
CASSLGTSGLPYNEQFF
TGCGCCAGCAGCTTGGGGACTAGCGGCCTGCCCTACAATGAGCAGTTCTTC
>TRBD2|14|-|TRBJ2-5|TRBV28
CASAGAGVQETQYF
TGTGCCAGCGCGGGCGCGGGGGTTCAAGAGACCCAGTACTTC
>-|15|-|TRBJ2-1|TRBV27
CASSLAFSSYNEQFF
TGTGCCAGCAGCTTAGCTTTTAGCTCCTACAATGAGCAGTTCTTC
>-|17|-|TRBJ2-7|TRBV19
CASSTQASTGRSYEQYF
TGTGCCAGTAGTACCCAAGCCTCGACAGGACGCTCCTACGAGCAGTACTTC
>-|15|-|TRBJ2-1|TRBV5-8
CASSLEGPRGSEQFF
TGTGCCAGCAGCTTGGAAGGTCCTAGGGGGAGTGAGCAGTTCTTC
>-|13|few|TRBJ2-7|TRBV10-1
CASSESGVNEQYF
TGCGCCAGCAGTGAGTCGGGAGTCAACGAGCAGTACTTC
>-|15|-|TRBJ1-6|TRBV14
CASSSRSTGNSPLHF
TGTGCCAGCAGCTCGCGCTCAACAGGGAATTCACCCCTCCACTTT
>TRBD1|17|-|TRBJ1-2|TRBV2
CASSVRMGDRGVYGYTF
TGTGCCAGCAGTGTACGGATGGGGGACAGGGGGGTTTATGGCTACACCTTC
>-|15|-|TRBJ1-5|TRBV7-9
CASSLEGYGNQPQHF
TGTGCCAGCAGCTTAGAGGGGTACGGCAATCAGCCCCAGCATTTT
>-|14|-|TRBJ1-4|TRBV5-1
CASSLVSADEKLFF
TGCGCCAGCAGCTTGGTGTCAGCGGATGAAAAACTGTTTTTT
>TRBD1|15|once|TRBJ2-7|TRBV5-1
CASSFRDRGGHEQYF
TGCGCCAGCAGCTTCCGGGACAGGGGTGGACACGAGCAGTACTTC
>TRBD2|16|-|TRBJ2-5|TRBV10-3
CAISESLTGGQETQYF
TGTGCCATCAGTGAGTCCTTGACGGGGGGACAAGAGACCCAGTACTTC
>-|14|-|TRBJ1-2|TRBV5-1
CASSLGPDNYGYTF
TGCGCCAGCAGCTTGGGCCCAGATAACTATGGCTACACCTTC
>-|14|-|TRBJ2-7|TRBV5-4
CASSLRSTGSEQYF
TGTGCCAGCAGCTTACGAAGTACCGGGAGCGAGCAGTACTTC
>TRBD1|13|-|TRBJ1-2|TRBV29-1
CSATQGEVYGYTF
TGCAGCGCCACACAGGGGGAAGTCTATGGCTACACCTTC
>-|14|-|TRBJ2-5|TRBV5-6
CASSFSGSLETQYF
TGTGCCAGCAGCTTTTCTGGGAGCCTAGAGACCCAGTACTTC
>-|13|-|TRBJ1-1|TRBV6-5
CASSKIRGTEAFF
TGTGCCAGCAGTAAGATCCGGGGCACTGAAGCTTTCTTT
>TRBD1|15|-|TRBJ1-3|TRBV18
CASSRQGAYGNTIYF
TGTGCCAGCTCGCGACAGGGGGCATATGGAAACACCATATATTTT
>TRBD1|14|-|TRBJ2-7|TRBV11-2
CASRGGQGGNEQYF
TGTGCCAGCAGAGGCGGACAGGGTGGGAACGAGCAGTACTTC
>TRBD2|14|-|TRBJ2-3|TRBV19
CASREAGVADTQYF
TGTGCCAGTAGGGAAGCGGGAGTGGCAGATACGCAGTATTTT
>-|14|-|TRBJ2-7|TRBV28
CASSARTDYYEQYF
TGTGCCAGCAGTGCCCGGACGGACTACTACGAGCAGTACTTC
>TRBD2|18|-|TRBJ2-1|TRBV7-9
CASSLATESGGAVDEQFF
TGTGCCAGCAGCTTAGCGACGGAGAGCGGGGGGGCCGTAGATGAGCAGTTCTTC
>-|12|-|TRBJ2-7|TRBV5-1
CASSLGQYEQYF
TGCGCCAGCAGCTTGGGGCAGTACGAGCAGTACTTC
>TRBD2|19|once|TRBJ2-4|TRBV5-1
CASSRGEGELAAAKNIQYF
TGCGCCAGCAGTCGGGGGGAGGGGGAACTAGCGGCAGCCAAAAACATTCAGTACTTC
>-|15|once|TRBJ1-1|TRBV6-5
CASSYSRRGGTEAFF
TGTGCCAGCAGTTACTCCCGAAGGGGGGGCACTGAAGCTTTCTTT
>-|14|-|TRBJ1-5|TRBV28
CASKITGIYQPQHF
TGTGCCAGCAAAATTACAGGGATATATCAGCCCCAGCATTTT
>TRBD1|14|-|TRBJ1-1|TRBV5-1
CASSLDRGGTEAFF
TGCGCCAGCAGCTTGGACAGGGGGGGGACTGAAGCTTTCTTT
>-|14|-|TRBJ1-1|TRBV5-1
CASSLGGGSTEAFF
TGCGCCAGCAGCTTGGGGGGAGGTTCGACTGAAGCTTTCTTT
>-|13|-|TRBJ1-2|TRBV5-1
CASSLQGNYGYTF
TGCGCCAGCAGCTTACAGGGAAACTATGGCTACACCTTC
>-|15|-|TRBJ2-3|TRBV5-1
CASSSEGPHTDTQYF
TGCGCCAGCAGCTCGGAGGGTCCACACACAGATACGCAGTATTTT
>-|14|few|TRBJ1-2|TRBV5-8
CASSSGGAWHGYTF
TGTGCCAGCAGCTCCGGTGGGGCATGGCATGGCTACACCTTC